The next 2 T cell receptor beta chains were all read from a single sample in a study of OX40 agonist ivuxolimab in advanced cancers. The assay was immunoSEQ multiplex PCR, and TCRdb's table has in-frame clones only and misses some. This sample yields tens of thousands of clones, of which 90% to 95% are seen a single time; around 2.5% belongs to the top ten. The sample consisted of CD4+ or CD8+ T cells sorted from blood, taken in a trial of the OX40 agonist ivuxolimab. These receptors originate from an adult with an advanced solid tumor such as melanoma, head and neck, liver or kidney cancer.

V and J are TRBV5-4 and TRBJ1-2; D may be TRBD1 (5 bases). Per germline, CDR1 SGHNT and CDR2 YYREEE (reference sequence). V lost 4 bases to trimming and J lost 8 bases, with 15 bases between them. CDR3 length: 13 amino acids. This CDR3 is CASSRDSFLGYTF. In DNA, the CDR3 is TGTGCCAGCAGCCGAGACAGTTTCCTCGGCTACACCTTC.

This chain connects TRBV10-3 to TRBJ2-1; perhaps D is TRBD1 or TRBD2 (5 bases each). The V gene lost 6 bases and the J gene lost 7 bases, with 16 bases spanning the gap. This CDR3 region has 14 residues. Germline V gene lookup returns CDR1 ENHRY and CDR2 SYGVKD. In nucleotides, the CDR3 is TGTGCCATCAGGGATGGGACCTCATGGAATGAGCAGTTCTTC. Its translation: CAIRDGTSWNEQFF.